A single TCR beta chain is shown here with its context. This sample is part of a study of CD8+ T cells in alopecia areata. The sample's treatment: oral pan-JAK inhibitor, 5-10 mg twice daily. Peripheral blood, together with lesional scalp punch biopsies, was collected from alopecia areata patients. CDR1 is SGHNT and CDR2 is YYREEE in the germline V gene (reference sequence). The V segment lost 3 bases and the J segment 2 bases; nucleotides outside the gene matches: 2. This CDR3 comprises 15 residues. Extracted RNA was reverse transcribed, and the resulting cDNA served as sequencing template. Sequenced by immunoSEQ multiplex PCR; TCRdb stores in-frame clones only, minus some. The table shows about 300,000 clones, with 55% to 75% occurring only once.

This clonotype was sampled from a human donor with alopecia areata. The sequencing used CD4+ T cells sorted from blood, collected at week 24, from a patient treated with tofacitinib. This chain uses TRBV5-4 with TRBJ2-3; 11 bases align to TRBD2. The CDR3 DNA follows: TGTGCCAGCAGCTCGACTAGCGGGGCCACAGATACGCAGTATTTT. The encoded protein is CASSSTSGATDTQYF.